This T cell receptor beta chain was documented in a study of shared clonotypes between healthy human individuals. This clone was seen a handful of times. This CDR3 contains 15 residues. Germline V CDR1 and CDR2: SEHNR, FQNEAQ (reference sequence). Trimming left V 1 base short and J 4 bases short, with 13 bases between. Deep-level running was used for the assay. Over several immunoSEQ plates, each subset's genomic DNA was distributed in even portions. Produced via immunoSEQ multiplex PCR; TCRdb's table is partial and in-frame only. The sample records over a million clones, around three quarters being singletons.

The sample taken for sequencing was memory CD4+ T cells from PBMCs. The subset denotes: CD45RA-negative fraction. J is TRBJ1-1 and V is TRBV7-9, with D maybe TRBD1 (5 bases). This clonotype was obtained from a man aged 18 to 35 in good health. Some clones in this sample may be carry-over from other donors' samples. CDR3 bases: TGTGCCAGCAGCTTAGATATGGACATTTCCACTGAAGCTTTCTTT. Amino acids: CASSLDMDISTEAFF.